Following are 5 T cell receptor beta chains from one sample sequenced in a study of OX40 agonist ivuxolimab in advanced cancers. The data were produced by immunoSEQ multiplex PCR, yet TCRdb's version contains in-frame clones alone and is incomplete. The table shows about 91,000 clones, with approximately 87% occurring only once. This specimen was CD4+ or CD8+ T cells sorted from blood, taken in a trial of the OX40 agonist ivuxolimab. These receptors were collected from an adult with an advanced solid tumor such as melanoma, head and neck, liver or kidney cancer.

The chain has TRBV6-5 and TRBJ2-1; 14 bases match TRBD2. The J segment lost 12 bases and the V segment lost 4 bases, leaving 8 bases of the junction unmatched. The CDR3 consists of 15 residues. Germline lookup yields CDR1 MNHEY and CDR2 SVGAGI. DNA of the CDR3: TGTGCCAGCAGTTCCCCGGGACTAGCGGGAGTCAGGCAGTTCTTC. It encodes CASSSPGLAGVRQFF.

The genes are TRBV7-2 and TRBJ1-2, with D perhaps matching TRBD1 (6 bases). The V gene lost 0 bases and the J gene lost 1 base, with 9 bases spanning the gap. The CDR3 is 15 amino acids. CDR1 and CDR2 from the germline V gene are SGHTA and FQGNSA. In DNA form, the CDR3 reads TGTGCCAGCAGCTTAGCCCTGGACAGTAACTATGGCTACACCTTC. It encodes CASSLALDSNYGYTF.

The chain carries TRBV7-8 and TRBJ2-1; the D is unclear. The length of the CDR3 is 14 residues. CDR1 SGHVS and CDR2 FQNEAQ come from the germline V gene. V was cut by 1 base and J by 2 bases, with 6 bases left in between. CDR3 residues: CASSLGETYNEQFF. CDR3 nucleotide sequence: TGTGCCAGCAGCTTAGGAGAGACCTACAATGAGCAGTTCTTC. The complete variable domain, with remaining parts taken from reference TRBV7-8 and TRBJ2-1, reads GAGVSQSPRYKVAKRGQDVALRCDPISGHVSLFWYQQALGQGPEFLTYFQNEAQLDKSGLPSDRFFAERPEGSVSTLKIQRTQQEDSAVYLCASSLGETYNEQFFGPGTRLTVL.

The chain is built from TRBV7-2 and TRBJ2-4, with no clear D. The CDR3 is made up of 16 amino acids. Per germline, CDR1 SGHTA and CDR2 FQGNSA. V lost 0 bases to trimming and J lost 0 bases, with 9 bases between them. CDR3 nucleotide sequence: TGTGCCAGCAGCTTAGCTGGAACACTAGCCAAAAACATTCAGTACTTC. Translation gives CASSLAGTLAKNIQYF.

This chain uses TRBV6-5 with TRBJ1-3; D is uncertain. Germline V gene data show CDR1 as MNHEY and CDR2 as SVGAGI. V lost 0 bases to trimming and J lost 3 bases, with 9 bases between them. The CDR3 totals 15 residues. CDR3 nucleotide sequence: TGTGCCAGCAGTTACTCTCGGTTTCGTGGAAACACCATATATTTT. It yields the protein CASSYSRFRGNTIYF.